The 13 T cell receptor beta chains presented below share a single source sample, sequenced in a study of T cell repertoires in cytomegalovirus infection. TCRdb called the reads again in MiXCR, with one record for every CDR3 protein. The sample carries 250,000 or so distinct CDR3 sequences, 15% to 20% recorded once. Sequenced material: CD8+ T cells from PBMCs. These receptor sequences come from a human donor in good health (CMV status not recorded). Some clones in this sample may be carry-over from other donors' samples.

V gene TRBV3-1 combines with J gene TRBJ2-7; 9 bases line up with TRBD2. Germline V gives CDR1 LGHDT, CDR2 YNNKEL (reference sequence). The CDR3 has 17 residues. The V gene end was trimmed by 0 bases and the J gene end by 0 bases; junction bases not matched to a gene: 6. The CDR3 region is CASSQDERGDSSYEQYF. The CDR3 nucleotides are TGTGCCAGCAGCCAAGATGAGCGGGGGGATAGCTCCTACGAGCAGTACTTC.

On this clonotype itself: With a much larger clone just one base away, this may be a read error. The rearrangement uses TRBV7-6 and TRBJ1-6; perhaps TRBD1 as D (5 bases). The germline V gene encodes CDR1 SGHVS and CDR2 FNYEAQ. There are 13 residues in the CDR3. The CDR3 spells CASSIGVNSPLHF. CDR3 nucleotides: TGTGCTAGCAGCATAGGGGTCAATTCACCCCTCCACTTT.

This clonotype showed up just a few times. J is TRBJ2-5 and V is TRBV7-4; 9 nucleotides agree with TRBD1. CDR1 and CDR2 from the germline V gene are SGHVT and SQSDAQ. Trimming removed 7 bases from V and 3 bases from J; junction bases left unmatched: 12. The CDR3 length is 16 residues. CDR3 bases: TGTGCCAGCACCGGGAAGACAGGGGGGTGGGAAGAGACCCAGTACTTC. It yields the protein CASTGKTGGWEETQYF.

The CDR3 sequence: CASSFRSNNQPQHF. Written as DNA, the CDR3 is TGTGCCAGCAGTTTTCGCAGCAACAATCAGCCCCAGCATTTT. The chain is built from TRBV28 and TRBJ1-5; D gene unclear. The V gene's germline CDR1 is MDHEN and CDR2 SYDVKM. V lost 3 bases to trimming and J lost 3 bases, with 9 bases between them. The CDR3 spans 14 residues.

This clonotype was detected a few times. The chain links TRBV4-3 to TRBJ1-1, with 10 bases matching TRBD1. Unmatched junction bases numbered 10, after V lost 0 bases and J lost 0 bases. There are 19 residues in the CDR3. CDR1 and CDR2 from the germline V gene are LGHNA and YSLEER. The CDR3 region is CASSQDNLWDRGMNTEAFF. The CDR3 DNA is TGCGCCAGCAGCCAAGATAATTTATGGGACAGGGGAATGAACACTGAAGCTTTCTTT.

This clonotype was detected only a few times. The gene calls are TRBV18 and TRBJ1-2; D ambiguous. Germline CDR1 is KGHSH and CDR2 is LQKENI. The ends were cut back, 0 bases at V and 8 bases at J, with 19 bases in the middle. The length of the CDR3 is 16 residues. As DNA, the CDR3 is TGTGCCAGCTCACCACCGGCTTGGCGCTACGAGGGAGGCTACACCTTC. Translated: CASSPPAWRYEGGYTF.

This clonotype was observed many times. This chain joins TRBV7-9 and TRBJ2-1, with 7 bases lining up with TRBD1. Germline V gene sequence: CDR1 SEHNR, CDR2 FQNEAQ (reference sequence). V shed 5 bases and J 0 bases; nucleotides not matched to a gene: 7. The CDR3 consists of 16 residues. The CDR3 bases are TGTGCCAGCAGCCCGCTACAGGGGAGCTCCTACAATGAGCAGTTCTTC. This codes for CASSPLQGSSYNEQFF.

The rearrangement joins TRBV6-8 to TRBJ2-2, with 10 positions matching TRBD1. The CDR3 covers 16 residues. Germline-derived CDR1 and CDR2 are MNHGY and SAAAGT. J was trimmed by 4 bases and V by 3 bases; bases with no gene match: 5. The CDR3 here is CASSYGGQGITGELFF. The DNA of the CDR3 is TGTGCCAGCAGTTATGGGGGACAGGGGATCACCGGGGAGCTGTTTTTT.

This clonotype showed up many times. V and J are TRBV6-1 and TRBJ2-1; 10 positions agree with TRBD2. From germline, CDR1 is MNHNS and CDR2 SASEGT. This CDR3 has 14 amino acids. The CDR3 nucleotides are TGTGCGGCGAAGAGCGGGGGGGGCTACAATGAGCAGTTCTTC. This codes for CAAKSGGGYNEQFF.

In its sample, this clonotype was seen many times. The chain uses TRBV19 and TRBJ2-1; unclear D gene. The germline CDR1 and CDR2 sequences are LNHDA and SQIVND (reference sequence). This CDR3 has 14 residues. V lost 1 base to trimming and J lost 9 bases, with 13 bases between them. In nucleotides, the CDR3 is TGTGCCAGTAGTATAGTTGGCGCCTTAAGTGAGCAGTTCTTC. This codes for CASSIVGALSEQFF.

The J gene is TRBJ2-3, the V gene TRBV20-1; 10 bases line up with TRBD2. CDR1 and CDR2 (germline): DFQATT, SNEGSKA (reference sequence). CDR3 length equals 19 residues. V was clipped by 2 bases and J by 3 bases; unmatched bases: 17. The CDR3 nucleotides are TGCAGTGCTAGATCCCCGACTCCGAGCGGGGGGGCCGGGACAGATACGCAGTATTTT. The encoded protein is CSARSPTPSGGAGTDTQYF.

This clonotype was detected a few times. The V call is TRBV28, the J call TRBJ2-7; 7 bases line up with TRBD2. Looked up from germline, CDR1 is MDHEN and CDR2 is SYDVKM. The CDR3 consists of 13 residues. Trimming took 8 bases from V and 4 from J; bases not matched to a gene: 8. This CDR3 reads CASELAVGYEQYF. CDR3 in DNA: TGTGCCAGCGAGCTAGCGGTCGGTTACGAGCAGTACTTC.

J is TRBJ2-7 and V is TRBV6-5; 7 bases fit TRBD1. CDR1 is MNHEY and CDR2 is SVGAGI in the germline V gene. The CDR3 runs to 14 residues. Trimming removed 2 bases from V and 4 bases from J; junction bases left unmatched: 5. CDR3 nucleotides: TGTGCCAGCAGTTACGACAGGGAAGTTTACGAGCAGTACTTC. Its protein is CASSYDREVYEQYF.